This T cell receptor beta chain was observed in a study of spatial heterogeneity in lung cancer. Regarding the study as a whole: Tumor mutation count correlated with how many alpha and beta TCRs expanded intratumorally.

The sample holds many counts of this clonotype. Antigen: not known. The time point was: sample taken at primary tumor resection. The 60 to 80 donors had untreated early-stage non-small cell lung cancer. Whole RNA from tumor, nontumor lung or frozen PBMC was sequenced unsorted. V lost 3 bases and J lost 7, with 18 bases in between. The CDR3 is 14 amino acids. Germline V lookup: CDR1 GTSNPN, CDR2 SVGIG (reference sequence). A unique molecular identifier was attached to every TCR cDNA molecule. TCRdb reanalysed the 5' RACE reads using MiXCR and keeps one entry per CDR3 protein. The sample yields around 13,000 distinct CDR3 sequences, 4% to 6% seen once.

The chain carries TRBV30 and TRBJ1-2, with D perhaps TRBD1 (5 bases). The sequence was collected from a male donor with early-stage non-small cell lung cancer. Source: lung tumor tissue, taken at surgery. The CDR3 reads CAWSPQGVLSGYTF. In DNA form, the CDR3 reads TGTGCCTGGAGCCCCCAGGGCGTATTGAGTGGCTACACCTTC.